Listed here are 32 T cell receptor beta chains from one sample, sequenced in a study of cytomegalovirus exposure and HLA in healthy donors (dated by TCRdb to between 2016 and 2019). Receptor amplification or capture employed the immunoSEQ multiplex PCR assay. For the multiplex PCR, a mixture combining 60 forward primers for TCR Vbeta segments and 13 reverse primers for TCR Jbeta segments was used. Imported from immuneACCESS, the table was reduced by TCRdb to in-frame sequences with V and J called. These copies leave out some clones; in studies compared against another copy, an unresolved V gene accounts for under half, and the cause of the remainder is not known. The sample table shows 100,000 to 150,000 clones, and around four fifths are seen once. The top ten clones comprise roughly 7% of the sample. The source material was PBMCs. These receptors were obtained from a male donor in good health and CMV-seronegative.

J is TRBJ1-3 and V is TRBV11-2, with D tentatively TRBD1 (5 bases). The CDR3 contains 15 residues. V gave up 0 bases and J gave up 2 bases, with 8 bases separating them. Germline-derived CDR1 and CDR2 are SGHAT and FQNNGV. The CDR3: CASSLERTPGNTIYF. In nucleotides, the CDR3 is TGTGCCAGCAGCTTAGAGCGGACACCTGGAAACACCATATATTTT.

The chain uses TRBV10-1 and TRBJ2-7; D gene unclear. Germline V CDR1 and CDR2: WNHNN, SYGVQD (reference sequence). V was clipped by 2 bases and J by 3 bases, with 17 bases between them. The CDR3 is 16 residues long. The CDR3, as DNA: TGCGCCAGCAGTGAGACCGGTCTCTTCCCGGTCTACGAGCAGTACTTC. Protein product: CASSETGLFPVYEQYF.

This chain connects TRBV9 to TRBJ2-2; 7 bases agree with TRBD2. J lost 3 bases, V lost 7 bases, and 6 bases had no gene match. Germline CDR1 and CDR2: SGDLS and YYNGEE. The CDR3 is 14 residues long. The CDR3 sequence is CASGGTTYTGELFF. CDR3 nucleotide sequence: TGTGCCAGCGGTGGGACTACCTACACCGGGGAGCTGTTTTTT.

The J gene is TRBJ2-2, the V gene TRBV13; 7 nucleotides align to TRBD2. The CDR3 has 16 amino acids. Germline-derived CDR1 and CDR2 are PRHDT and FYEKMQ (reference sequence). V shed 1 base, J shed 4 bases, and the junction held 6 bases outside the gene matches. The chain's CDR3 is CASSLVMLAATGELFF. The CDR3 nucleotides are TGTGCCAGCAGCTTAGTCATGCTAGCGGCCACCGGGGAGCTGTTTTTT.

The V gene is TRBV15, the J gene TRBJ1-4, with D tentatively TRBD1 (6 bases). The length of the CDR3 is 13 residues. The ends were cut back, 1 base at V and 13 bases at J, with 13 bases in the middle. Germline lookup yields CDR1 LNHNV and CDR2 YYDKDF (reference sequence). The CDR3 DNA follows: TGTGCCACCAGCAGAGGGGGCCAGGGGACACTGTTTTTT. It yields the protein CATSRGGQGTLFF.

The chain recombines TRBV18 with TRBJ1-2, with a tentative D call TRBD1 (6 bases). CDR1 is KGHSH and CDR2 is LQKENI in the germline V gene. The germline V and J ends were trimmed by 6 bases and 6 bases, with 20 bases remaining between them. The CDR3 loop spans 15 amino acids. The CDR3 coding sequence is TGTGCCAGCTCCGACGGGGGGACAAGGTTTAATGGCTACACCTTC. The encoded protein is CASSDGGTRFNGYTF.

This chain joins TRBV4-3 and TRBJ2-7; 7 nucleotides line up with TRBD1. The CDR3 has 13 amino acids. The germline V gene has CDR1 LGHNA and CDR2 YSLEER. V was pared by 4 bases and J by 1 base, with 1 base of the junction left unmatched. CDR3 in DNA: TGCGCCAGCAGCCGGGACAGATCCTACGAGCAGTACTTC. It translates to CASSRDRSYEQYF.

This clone was picked up one time. The chain uses TRBV7-9 and TRBJ2-3; TRBD1 is a possible D gene (6 bases). In germline, CDR1 is SEHNR, CDR2 FQNEAQ (reference sequence). The CDR3 consists of 16 residues. V lost 4 bases and J 0 bases, leaving 14 bases between the germline ends. In nucleotides, the CDR3 is TGTGCCAGCAGCTCCAGAGGGACACATAGCACAGATACGCAGTATTTT. This gives the protein CASSSRGTHSTDTQYF.

The gene calls are TRBV15 and TRBJ2-1; D is uncertain. Germline lookup yields CDR1 LNHNV and CDR2 YYDKDF (reference sequence). Trimming stripped 0 bases from V and 7 bases from J, with 16 bases between. This CDR3 region has 16 residues. The CDR3 nucleotides read TGTGCCACCAGCAGAGATTTGAGGCTGGGTCGGAATGAGCAGTTCTTC. Translation: CATSRDLRLGRNEQFF.

This clone came up a few times. J is TRBJ1-1 and V is TRBV7-9; D not resolved. The V and J ends lost 0 bases and 4 bases respectively, with 12 bases between them. In germline, CDR1 is SEHNR, CDR2 FQNEAQ (reference sequence). The CDR3 length is 15 residues. The DNA of the CDR3 is TGTGCCAGCAGCTTAGCGGGAGGGAGGCCCACTGAAGCTTTCTTT. Translating gives CASSLAGGRPTEAFF. The variable domain in full, with the rest retrieved from reference TRBV7-9 and TRBJ1-1, is DTGVSQNPRHKITKRGQNVTFRCDPISEHNRLYWYRQTLGQGPEFLTYFQNEAQLEKSRLLSDRFSAERPKGSFSTLEIQRTEQGDSAMYLCASSLAGGRPTEAFFGQGTRLTVV.

This chain connects TRBV10-3 to TRBJ2-7; D might be TRBD2 (6 bases). The CDR3 consists of 14 residues. Trimming took off 9 bases at V and 5 bases at J, with 20 bases between the two ends. The germline gives CDR1 ENHRY, CDR2 SYGVKD. The CDR3, as DNA: TGTGCCATTCAAGGATCTGGGGGGTCCCACGAGCAGTACTTC. It is translated as CAIQGSGGSHEQYF.

This clone was counted between two and nine times. This rearrangement joins TRBV7-6 to TRBJ2-1; D call uncertain. CDR1 and CDR2 (germline): SGHVS, FNYEAQ. The ends were cut back, 1 base at V and 4 bases at J, with 5 bases in the middle. The CDR3 contains 13 residues. This CDR3 is CASSLGTYNEQFF. In DNA, the CDR3 is TGTGCCAGCAGCTTAGGCACTTACAATGAGCAGTTCTTC. Using reference TRBV7-6 and TRBJ2-1 for the parts outside the CDR3, the full variable domain is GAGVSQSPRYKVTKRGQDVALRCDPISGHVSLYWYRQALGQGPEFLTYFNYEAQQDKSGLPNDRFSAERPEGSISTLTIQRTEQRDSAMYRCASSLGTYNEQFFGPGTRLTVL.

The V and J genes are TRBV7-2 and TRBJ2-1, with TRBD2 as a possible D gene (5 bases). This CDR3 spans 13 amino acids. Germline loops: CDR1 SGHTA, CDR2 FQGNSA. V lost 3 bases and J lost 4, with 7 bases in between. CDR3 sequence (DNA): TGTGCCAGCAGCTTGAGGGCTTACAATGAGCAGTTCTTC. This gives the protein CASSLRAYNEQFF. Combining the CDR3 with reference TRBV7-2 and TRBJ2-1 gives the whole variable domain GAGVSQSPSNKVTEKGKDVELRCDPISGHTALYWYRQSLGQGLEFLIYFQGNSAPDKSGLPSDRFSAERTGGSVSTLTIQRTQQEDSAVYLCASSLRAYNEQFFGPGTRLTVL.

This sequence joins TRBV2 and TRBJ2-2; 9 bases map to TRBD2. Germline V gene sequence: CDR1 SNHLY, CDR2 FYNNEI. J gave up 2 bases and V 7 bases, and 8 bases lay outside the gene matches. The CDR3 has 16 amino acids. The chain's CDR3 is CASNRGLASNTGELFF. The DNA of the CDR3 is TGTGCCAGCAATCGTGGACTAGCGTCCAACACCGGGGAGCTGTTTTTT.

This clone occurred a few times. The V and J genes are TRBV4-3 and TRBJ2-7; TRBD2 is a possible D gene (6 bases). Trimming stripped 0 bases from V and 7 bases from J, with 16 bases between. Germline values: CDR1 LGHNA, CDR2 YSLEER. The CDR3 length is 15 residues. CDR3 DNA: TGCGCCAGCAGCCAAGACAGGGCTCGGGCGGGGGAGCAGTACTTC. Protein product: CASSQDRARAGEQYF.

This clone was seen a handful of times. The rearrangement links TRBV18 to TRBJ2-1, with D possibly matching TRBD2 (5 bases). CDR1 is KGHSH and CDR2 is LQKENI in the germline V gene. The CDR3 covers 16 residues. The V gene lost 0 bases and the J gene lost 1 base, with 10 bases spanning the gap. The CDR3 DNA sequence: TGTGCCAGCTCACCACCGCGGGCCGGGTCCTACAATGAGCAGTTCTTC. Residues: CASSPPRAGSYNEQFF.

The V gene is TRBV13, the J gene TRBJ2-5; TRBD1 aligns across 7 bases. Trimming removed 5 bases from V and 4 bases from J; junction bases left unmatched: 4. Germline values: CDR1 PRHDT, CDR2 FYEKMQ (reference sequence). This CDR3 is 13 amino acids long. For the CDR3, the DNA is TGTGCCAGCAGCGTAGACAGGGCAGAGACCCAGTACTTC. Amino acid sequence: CASSVDRAETQYF.

A single count supports this clone. The rearrangement uses TRBV7-9 and TRBJ1-2, with 8 nucleotides matching TRBD1. CDR1 and CDR2 (germline): SEHNR, FQNEAQ (reference sequence). This CDR3 has 13 residues. V shed 5 bases and J 4 bases; nucleotides not matched to a gene: 3. The CDR3 DNA sequence: TGTGCCAGCAGCCGTCAGGGGGCCTATGGCTACACCTTC. Its translation: CASSRQGAYGYTF.

The V gene is TRBV29-1, the J gene TRBJ2-7, with 7 nucleotides matching TRBD2. CDR1 is SQVTM, CDR2 ANQGSEA, per germline. V shed 5 bases, J shed 0 bases, and the junction held 7 bases outside the gene matches. The CDR3 is made up of 14 amino acids. CDR3 nucleotide sequence: TGCAGCGTTACTCGGGAGGAAAGCTCCTACGAGCAGTACTTC. It translates to CSVTREESSYEQYF.

The chain's CDR3 is CASSLPDRAYGYTF. In nucleotides, the CDR3 is TGTGCCAGCAGCTTACCAGACAGGGCTTATGGCTACACCTTC. The V call is TRBV5-6, the J call TRBJ1-2, with 7 bases that match TRBD1. The CDR3 has 14 amino acids. The V gene's germline CDR1 is SGHDT and CDR2 YYEEEE. Trimming cost V 2 bases and J 5 bases; bases outside gene matches: 6.

The chain carries TRBV30 and TRBJ1-6; the match to TRBD1 covers 11 bases. The CDR3 contains 13 residues. CDR1 and CDR2 from the germline V gene are GTSNPN and SVGIG (reference sequence). V dropped 8 bases and J dropped 10; count of bases not matched to a gene: 7. The CDR3 DNA follows: TGTGCCGGCGGACAGGGGGCGAGATCACCCCTCCACTTT. The encoded protein is CAGGQGARSPLHF. Looking up the rest from reference TRBV30 and TRBJ1-6 gives the full variable domain: SQTIHQWPATLVQPVGSPLSLECTVEGTSNPNLYWYRQAAGRGLQLLFYSVGIGQISSEVPQNLSASRPQDRQFILSSKKLLLSDSGFYLCAGGQGARSPLHFGNGTRLTVT.

This clone appeared a few times. The V and J genes are TRBV7-6 and TRBJ2-2, with 9 bases identical to TRBD2. CDR1 and CDR2 (germline): SGHVS, FNYEAQ. The CDR3 runs to 18 residues. The trim removed 1 base at V and 1 base at J, leaving 7 bases unmatched. Written as DNA, the CDR3 is TGTGCCAGCAGCTTAGAGGTAGCGGGGGCCCAGAACACCGGGGAGCTGTTTTTT. Protein sequence: CASSLEVAGAQNTGELFF.

This clone appeared a single time. The V and J genes are TRBV11-3 and TRBJ2-7; tentatively, D is TRBD2 (5 bases). Trimming took off 5 bases at V and 1 base at J, with 12 bases between the two ends. The germline V gene has CDR1 SGHNT and CDR2 YENEEA. The CDR3 extends over 14 amino acids. The CDR3 region has the DNA TGTGCCAGCAGCCTTGCCGGGGAGTCCTACGAGCAGTACTTC. This sequence encodes CASSLAGESYEQYF.

The table lists this clone with a count of one. The rearrangement joins TRBV4-2 to TRBJ2-7; tentative D call: TRBD2 (5 bases). Per the germline V gene, CDR1 is LGHNA and CDR2 is YNFKEQ. There are 13 residues in the CDR3. Trimming removed 4 bases at V and 5 bases at J, with 12 bases between. The CDR3 protein is CASSRTMEDEQYF. CDR3 bases: TGTGCCAGCAGCCGGACCATGGAGGACGAGCAGTACTTC.

The chain uses TRBV29-1 and TRBJ2-7; D is undetermined. Trimming stripped 4 bases from V and 2 bases from J, with 18 bases between. The germline CDR1 and CDR2 sequences are SQVTM and ANQGSEA. This CDR3 contains 15 residues. CDR3 in amino acids: CSVVTDETDTYEQYF. CDR3 DNA: TGCAGCGTTGTTACTGACGAGACTGATACCTACGAGCAGTACTTC.

The rearrangement joins TRBV4-3 to TRBJ1-2; the match to TRBD1 covers 7 bases. V lost 8 bases to trimming and J lost 8 bases; unmatched junction nucleotides: 17. CDR1 and CDR2 from the germline V gene are LGHNA and YSLEER. The CDR3 is 15 amino acids. This chain's CDR3 is CASSIRDRTARGYTF. CDR3 DNA: TGCGCCAGCTCCATACGGGACAGAACCGCCCGAGGCTACACCTTC.

This clone was detected a few times. The chain links TRBV29-1 to TRBJ2-7; a possible D gene is TRBD1 (6 bases). The V end lost 2 bases, the J end lost 2 bases, and 13 bases lay between the germline ends. The CDR3 has 14 residues. The germline gives CDR1 SQVTM, CDR2 ANQGSEA. The CDR3 nucleotides read TGCAGCGTTGAAAATCGACAGGCGGCCTACGAGCAGTACTTC. The encoded protein is CSVENRQAAYEQYF.

The V call is TRBV9, the J call TRBJ1-6; 9 nucleotides line up with TRBD1. After removal of 3 bases from V and 3 bases from J, the junction contained 7 bases not matched to a gene. The CDR3 extends over 17 amino acids. The germline V gene has CDR1 SGDLS and CDR2 YYNGEE. The CDR3: CASSGMGTGIYNSPLHF. The CDR3 DNA reads as TGTGCCAGCAGCGGTATGGGGACAGGGATCTATAATTCACCCCTCCACTTT.

This chain links TRBV27 with TRBJ2-2; D may be TRBD1 (5 bases). Germline values: CDR1 MNHEY, CDR2 SMNVEV (reference sequence). V dropped 4 bases and J dropped 7 bases, with 16 bases sitting between them. This CDR3 is built from 15 residues. CDR3 sequence (DNA): TGTGCCAGCAGTTCCCGACAGTTTACACGCGGGGAGCTGTTTTTT. Its protein is CASSSRQFTRGELFF.

This clone was seen a few times. CDR3 region: CASSERTSLTGANEKLFF. CDR3 nucleotide sequence: TGTGCCAGCAGTGAAAGAACCTCTTTGACGGGAGCAAATGAAAAACTGTTTTTT. The chain is built from TRBV25-1 and TRBJ1-4; no clear D. Germline-derived CDR1 and CDR2 are MGHDK and SYGVNS. V lost 2 bases, J lost 5 bases, and 21 bases lay in between. This CDR3 region has 18 residues.

V gene TRBV19 combines with J gene TRBJ2-6; D might be TRBD1 (6 bases). Trimming took off 7 bases at V and 2 bases at J, with 15 bases between the two ends. Germline V gives CDR1 LNHDA, CDR2 SQIVND (reference sequence). CDR3 size: 16 residues. As DNA, the CDR3 is TGTGCCAGTACCATAACAGGGTTCGCTGGGGCCAACGTCCTGACTTTC. Translating it yields CASTITGFAGANVLTF.

J is TRBJ1-5 and V is TRBV6-6; D might be TRBD1 (5 bases). With 9 bases removed from V and 6 bases from J, the gap between germline ends came to 15 bases. CDR1 is MNHNY, CDR2 SVGAGI, per germline (reference sequence). The CDR3 consists of 13 residues. CDR3 sequence: CASSRQTGQPQHF. Here the CDR3 DNA reads TGTGCCAGTTCTAGACAGACCGGTCAGCCCCAGCATTTT.